What follows describes a single T cell receptor beta chain. Building the TCR beta libraries relied on iRepertoire HTBI primers, and CDR3 regions underwent Arm-PCR. Each CDR3 protein gets one entry after TCRdb re-called the multiplex PCR reads with MiXCR. The sample carries 700,000 or so distinct CDR3 sequences, 25% to 35% recorded once. These data belong to a study of regulatory T cells in long-lasting Graves disease. Time point in this sample: persistent/refractory GD, antithyroid drugs over 5 years with positive TRAb. Scientists built the TCR library using RNA that was extracted from PBMCs. Germline-derived CDR1 and CDR2 are SQVTM and ANQGSEA. CDR3 length equals 14 residues. Trimming left V 3 bases short and J 2 bases short, with 14 bases between.

The rearrangement joins TRBV29-1 to TRBJ2-7; D perhaps matches TRBD2 (6 bases). The material was peripheral blood mononuclear cells (PBMCs), obtained when the disease was refractory, from a patient treated with antithyroid drugs. This receptor was obtained from a female donor with Graves disease. The chain's CDR3 is CSVEVLGLTYEQYF. The DNA for the CDR3 is TGCAGCGTTGAGGTTCTGGGACTCACCTACGAGCAGTACTTC.